The 13 T cell receptor beta chains in this list originate from one sample, sequenced in a study of response to subunit inactivated influenza vaccine (dated by TCRdb to 2016 to 2019). Libraries were built with RT-PCR. Reads for this sample came from an Illumina HiSeq 2500. TCRdb reworked the public reads: Q25 trimming with fastp, MiXCR clone assembly, productive beta chains retained. Each entry merges the rows of one CDR3 protein and shows their most common DNA and genes. The sample includes about 500,000 distinct CDR3 sequences, with approximately 15% observed a single time. The ten top clones hold about 3% of the sample. This specimen consisted of CD4+ T cells sorted from PBMCs, obtained less than 30 months after vaccination. All receptors come from a man between 50 and 75 years old who received an inactivated influenza vaccine. Donor details come from another sample of the same person, matched by shared clones.

This clonotype came up a few times. The J gene is TRBJ2-1, the V gene TRBV7-8; D gene uncertain. The CDR3 length is 13 residues. Germline CDR1 reads SGHVS; CDR2 reads FQNEAQ. Trimming pared 1 base from V and 6 bases from J, leaving 7 bases between. The CDR3 DNA follows: TGTGCCAGCAGCTTAGGGGAAATCAATGAGCAGTTCTTC. Its translation is CASSLGEINEQFF. The whole variable domain, remainder taken from reference TRBV7-8 and TRBJ2-1, is GAGVSQSPRYKVAKRGQDVALRCDPISGHVSLFWYQQALGQGPEFLTYFQNEAQLDKSGLPSDRFFAERPEGSVSTLKIQRTQQEDSAVYLCASSLGEINEQFFGPGTRLTVL.

Only a few counts were recorded for this clonotype. V and J are TRBV10-3 and TRBJ1-5, with 9 bases lining up with TRBD1. V dropped 10 bases and J dropped 3; count of bases not matched to a gene: 7. Germline lookup yields CDR1 ENHRY and CDR2 SYGVKD. CDR3 length equals 14 residues. The DNA for the CDR3 is TGTGCCAGCAGAAGGGACAGGGACAATCAGCCCCAGCATTTT. It translates to CASRRDRDNQPQHF.

This chain connects TRBV7-9 to TRBJ2-4; D is uncertain. CDR1 is SEHNR, CDR2 FQNEAQ, per germline (reference sequence). Trimming pared 5 bases from V and 8 bases from J, leaving 13 bases between. This CDR3 has 13 amino acids. This CDR3 reads CASSPLSRDIQYF. In DNA, the CDR3 is TGTGCCAGCAGCCCCCTGTCCCGAGACATTCAGTACTTC.

At least ten counts were recorded for this clonotype. The rearrangement joins TRBV11-2 to TRBJ1-3; D call uncertain. Trimming pared 2 bases from V and 2 bases from J, leaving 1 base between. Germline V gives CDR1 SGHAT, CDR2 FQNNGV. This CDR3 contains 12 residues. This CDR3 is CASSLTGNTIYF. The CDR3 region has the DNA TGTGCCAGCAGCTTAACTGGAAACACCATATATTTT.

The J gene is TRBJ2-7, the V gene TRBV6-2 or TRBV6-3; D tentatively reads TRBD1 or TRBD2 (5 bases each). The CDR3 spans 21 residues. Germline V lookup: CDR1 MNHEY, CDR2 SVGEGT. The germline V and J ends were trimmed by 8 bases and 0 bases, with 35 bases remaining between them. The CDR3 is CASCRAGTLEIKRRGSYEQYF. The CDR3 DNA reads as TGTGCCAGCTGCCGGGCAGGGACCCTGGAAATTAAACGTCGCGGCTCCTACGAGCAGTACTTC.

The chain combines TRBV29-1 with TRBJ2-3; either TRBD1 or TRBD2 may fit D (5 bases each). Trimming pared 4 bases from V and 2 bases from J, leaving 10 bases between. The CDR3 is 13 amino acids. CDR1 and CDR2 from the germline V gene are SQVTM and ANQGSEA. DNA of the CDR3: TGCAGCGTTGTTAGGGACCCCACAGATACGCAGTATTTT. This encodes CSVVRDPTDTQYF.

Note on this clonotype: No conserved phenylalanine or tryptophan is present at the end of the CDR3, so a read error is the likely explanation. The chain is built from TRBV24-1 and TRBJ2-1; the D is unclear. Germline CDR1 reads KGHDR; CDR2 reads SFDVKD. V shed 1 base and J shed 0 bases, with 6 bases lying between them. The CDR3 has 15 amino acids. In DNA form, the CDR3 reads TGTGCCACCAGTGATTTTTGGAGCTCCTACAATGAGCAGTTCTAC. Translation gives CATSDFWSSYNEQFY.

This chain joins TRBV24-1 and TRBJ2-1; 11 bases fit TRBD2. Germline CDR1 and CDR2: KGHDR and SFDVKD. The CDR3 totals 20 residues. Trimming removed 3 bases from V and 0 bases from J; junction bases left unmatched: 12. CDR3 in amino acids: CATSDLTGTSGPLSYNEQFF. The DNA for the CDR3 is TGTGCCACCAGTGATCTGACCGGGACTAGCGGCCCGCTCTCCTACAATGAGCAGTTCTTC.

The chain couples TRBV7-9 to TRBJ2-3; D is uncertain. The CDR3 runs 15 residues. Trimming removed 8 bases at V and 0 bases at J, with 15 bases between. Germline CDR1 is SEHNR and CDR2 is FQNEAQ (reference sequence). CDR3 bases: TGTGCCAGCGGGCGGTTGTCTCTTAGCACAGATACGCAGTATTTT. This sequence encodes CASGRLSLSTDTQYF.

V gene TRBV28 combines with J gene TRBJ2-7, with 7 bases identical to TRBD2. This CDR3 has 14 residues. Germline loops: CDR1 MDHEN, CDR2 SYDVKM. The V and J ends lost 7 bases and 3 bases, in that order; junction bases with no gene match: 9. CDR3 region: CASTPTSWLYEQYF. The DNA of the CDR3 is TGTGCCAGCACCCCGACTAGCTGGCTCTACGAGCAGTACTTC. The variable domain in full, with the rest retrieved from reference TRBV28 and TRBJ2-7, is DVKVTQSSRYLVKRTGEKVFLECVQDMDHENMFWYRQDPGLGLRLIYFSYDVKMKEKGDIPEGYSVSREKKERFSLILESASTNQTSMYLCASTPTSWLYEQYFGPGTRLTVT.

The chain uses TRBV4-3 and TRBJ2-4, with D possibly being TRBD2 (5 bases). The CDR3 totals 16 residues. The V end was cut by 0 bases, the J end by 2 bases, with 11 bases between. Germline CDR1 and CDR2: LGHNA and YSLEER. In nucleotides, the CDR3 is TGCGCCAGCAGCCAAGAAATCGCGGGCTCCAAAAACATTCAGTACTTC. This codes for CASSQEIAGSKNIQYF.

A few counts support this clonotype. This rearrangement joins TRBV20-1 to TRBJ2-3; TRBD2 matches 7 bases. This CDR3 has 16 amino acids. From germline, CDR1 is DFQATT and CDR2 SNEGSKA (reference sequence). Losses at the gene ends were 6 bases for V and 0 bases for J; bases not matched to a gene: 12. The CDR3 coding sequence is TGCAGTGCCTGCCCTACTAGCGATCCTAGCACAGATACGCAGTATTTT. It is translated as CSACPTSDPSTDTQYF.

This clonotype came up a few times. The chain links TRBV7-9 to TRBJ2-7; D call uncertain. Per the germline V gene, CDR1 is SEHNR and CDR2 is FQNEAQ (reference sequence). Trimming left V 1 base short and J 6 bases short, with 7 bases between. This CDR3 contains 12 residues. The CDR3 protein is CASSLEVPEQYF. CDR3 in DNA: TGTGCCAGCAGCTTAGAGGTTCCCGAGCAGTACTTC.